The 24 T cell receptor beta chains reported below all come from one sample, sequenced in a study of shared clonotypes between healthy human individuals. The method was immunoSEQ multiplex PCR; TCRdb's version includes in-frame clones alone and lacks a portion of them. The sample has about 2.4 million clones; under 95% are singletons. The sequenced sample was naive CD4+ T cells from PBMCs. Described subset: CD45RA+ positively selected. The receptors stem from a man between 18 and 29 years old in good health. Some clones in this sample may be carry-over from other donors' samples.

J is TRBJ1-2 and V is TRBV5-1; D is possibly TRBD1 (5 bases). This CDR3 spans 14 amino acids. V was shortened by 0 bases and J by 6 bases, with 12 bases between the two germline ends. Germline values: CDR1 SGHRS, CDR2 YFSETQ. In DNA, the CDR3 is TGCGCCAGCAGCTTGGAGGGCAGGGAAGATGGCTACACCTTC. Its translation: CASSLEGREDGYTF. Full variable domain (outside the CDR3, taken from reference TRBV5-1 and TRBJ1-2): KAGVTQTPRYLIKTRGQQVTLSCSPISGHRSVSWYQQTPGQGLQFLFEYFSETQRNKGNFPGRFSGRQFSNSRSEMNVSTLELGDSALYLCASSLEGREDGYTFGSGTRLTVV.

The genes are TRBV28 and TRBJ1-5; perhaps TRBD1 as D (5 bases). This CDR3 is built from 12 residues. Germline CDR1 and CDR2: MDHEN and SYDVKM. Trimming shortened V by 6 bases and J by 4 bases, and 7 bases separated the two germline ends. CDR3 amino acids: CASRAGNQPQHF. CDR3 nucleotides: TGTGCCAGCAGAGCAGGGAATCAGCCCCAGCATTTT.

The chain is built from TRBV7-2 and TRBJ1-1; D perhaps matches TRBD1 (5 bases). CDR3 length: 13 amino acids. The V gene lost 10 bases and the J gene lost 8 bases, with 20 bases spanning the gap. CDR1 is SGHTA and CDR2 is FQGNSA in the germline V gene. The CDR3 bases are TGTGCCACCCCAAAGTTGAGGGACCAAGAAGCTTTCTTT. Protein product: CATPKLRDQEAFF. Combining the CDR3 with reference TRBV7-2 and TRBJ1-1 gives the whole variable domain GAGVSQSPSNKVTEKGKDVELRCDPISGHTALYWYRQSLGQGLEFLIYFQGNSAPDKSGLPSDRFSAERTGGSVSTLTIQRTQQEDSAVYLCATPKLRDQEAFFGQGTRLTVV.

This chain links TRBV14 with TRBJ2-1; the D call may be TRBD1 or TRBD2 (5 bases each). CDR1 is SGHDN and CDR2 is FVKESK in the germline V gene. The CDR3 contains 16 residues. Trimming removed 1 base from V and 6 bases from J, with 16 bases in between. The chain's CDR3 is CASSQGGWEIINEQFF. DNA for the CDR3: TGTGCCAGCAGCCAAGGGGGCTGGGAGATTATCAATGAGCAGTTCTTC.

A note on this clone: The identical CDR3 is also encoded by other nucleotide sequences in the sample. The chain links TRBV5-4 to TRBJ2-4; no definite D call. The CDR3 totals 14 residues. V lost 3 bases, J lost 0 bases, and 7 bases lay in between. Germline CDR1 and CDR2: SGHNT and YYREEE (reference sequence). In nucleotides, the CDR3 is TGTGCCAGCAGCTCCCCCGGAGCCAAAAACATTCAGTACTTC. Translation gives CASSSPGAKNIQYF.

The CDR3 here is CASSLMRIGGTDTQYF. The CDR3, as DNA: TGTGCCAGCAGCCTTATGCGGATTGGGGGCACAGATACGCAGTATTTT. The V and J genes are TRBV7-2 and TRBJ2-3; D uncertain. With 5 bases removed from V and 1 base from J, the gap between germline ends came to 16 bases. This CDR3 spans 16 amino acids. Looked up from germline, CDR1 is SGHTA and CDR2 is FQGNSA.

V and J are TRBV9 and TRBJ1-3; no definite D call. From germline, CDR1 is SGDLS and CDR2 YYNGEE. The CDR3 covers 14 residues. V lost 6 bases and J lost 2, with 12 bases in between. CDR3 region: CASTSVGTGNTIYF. The CDR3 DNA is TGTGCCAGCACCTCAGTGGGCACTGGAAACACCATATATTTT.

The chain has TRBV7-9 and TRBJ2-1, with D unresolved. The CDR3 extends over 16 amino acids. Trimming pared 3 bases from V and 0 bases from J, leaving 12 bases between. In germline, CDR1 is SEHNR, CDR2 FQNEAQ (reference sequence). CDR3 DNA: TGTGCCAGCAGCTTTAGGGTACGGGTCTCCTACAATGAGCAGTTCTTC. It is translated as CASSFRVRVSYNEQFF.

The rearrangement joins TRBV7-2 to TRBJ1-4, with TRBD1 as a possible D gene (6 bases). The CDR3 consists of 15 residues. Germline V CDR1 and CDR2: SGHTA, FQGNSA. V shed 5 bases and J shed 3 bases, with 13 bases lying between them. For the CDR3, the DNA is TGTGCCAGCAGCGCATGGACAGTTCCTAATGAAAAACTGTTTTTT. This codes for CASSAWTVPNEKLFF.

This chain joins TRBV5-4 and TRBJ1-5, with TRBD1 identical over 9 bases. Germline CDR1 SGHNT, CDR2 YYREEE (reference sequence). The CDR3 totals 16 residues. V lost 4 bases to trimming and J lost 4 bases; unmatched junction nucleotides: 9. The DNA for the CDR3 is TGTGCCAGCAGCCGTAATGGTGGGACAGGGAATCAGCCCCAGCATTTT. Protein: CASSRNGGTGNQPQHF.

The chain joins TRBV28 to TRBJ1-2; D gene uncertain. From germline, CDR1 is MDHEN and CDR2 SYDVKM. This CDR3 contains 13 residues. Trimming stripped 5 bases from V and 8 bases from J, with 15 bases between. CDR3 bases: TGTGCCAGCAGTCGACGCGTGGCAGTGGGCTACACCTTC. This codes for CASSRRVAVGYTF.

This rearrangement joins TRBV6-6 to TRBJ2-1; 8 bases line up with TRBD2. J gave up 0 bases and V 6 bases, and 7 bases lay outside the gene matches. In germline, CDR1 is MNHNY, CDR2 SVGAGI (reference sequence). CDR3 length equals 16 residues. DNA for the CDR3: TGTGCCAGCAGCTACGGTAGCGGGATCTCCTACAATGAGCAGTTCTTC. It yields the protein CASSYGSGISYNEQFF.

This clone was observed a single time. The chain recombines TRBV5-4 with TRBJ2-7; D is possibly TRBD2 (6 bases). V was clipped by 7 bases and J by 7 bases, with 24 bases between them. Germline CDR1 and CDR2: SGHNT and YYREEE (reference sequence). The CDR3 runs to 15 residues. The CDR3 DNA follows: TGTGCCAGCCGGCCCGGGGGAGTCAACTTGGGGGAGCAGTACTTC. Its translation is CASRPGGVNLGEQYF.

Note on this clone: This CDR3 is also generated by other DNA sequences in the sample. V usage is TRBV5-1 and J usage is TRBJ2-5; 12 bases line up with TRBD2. Germline CDR1 SGHRS, CDR2 YFSETQ. The CDR3 consists of 15 residues. The V segment lost 4 bases and the J segment 5 bases; nucleotides outside the gene matches: 6. The CDR3 protein is CASSTGLAGGETQYF. Written as DNA, the CDR3 is TGCGCCAGCAGCACCGGGCTAGCGGGGGGGGAGACCCAGTACTTC.

This chain connects TRBV28 to TRBJ2-3; D may be TRBD2 (6 bases). The CDR3 loop spans 15 amino acids. V gave up 8 bases and J gave up 0 bases, with 15 bases separating them. Germline V gene lookup returns CDR1 MDHEN and CDR2 SYDVKM. The CDR3 DNA is TGTGCCAGCCTAGTGGGAGGCAGTAGCACAGATACGCAGTATTTT. Translating it yields CASLVGGSSTDTQYF.

This clone has more than one count but fewer than ten. J is TRBJ1-1 and V is TRBV5-1, with D unresolved. This CDR3 spans 15 amino acids. Germline V gives CDR1 SGHRS, CDR2 YFSETQ. The germline V and J ends were trimmed by 0 bases and 0 bases, with 9 bases remaining between them. CDR3 residues: CASSLVSDLNTEAFF. CDR3 bases: TGCGCCAGCAGCTTGGTCTCGGACTTGAACACTGAAGCTTTCTTT.

The chain has TRBV6-5 and TRBJ2-5, with a possible D match to TRBD1 (5 bases). This CDR3 comprises 15 residues. The ends were cut back, 5 bases at V and 5 bases at J, with 18 bases in the middle. Germline V gives CDR1 MNHEY, CDR2 SVGAGI. CDR3 in amino acids: CASSQQDGRWETQYF. CDR3 DNA sequence: TGTGCCAGCAGTCAACAGGACGGCCGGTGGGAGACCCAGTACTTC.

This clone has a single count. The chain joins TRBV29-1 to TRBJ1-2; TRBD1 matches at 11 bases. CDR1 is SQVTM and CDR2 is ANQGSEA in the germline V gene. The CDR3 sequence is 12 residues long. In DNA form, the CDR3 reads TGCACCGCGGACAGGGGGCTCTATGGCTACACCTTC. Its protein product is CTADRGLYGYTF.

The rearrangement joins TRBV5-1 to TRBJ1-3; tentative D call: TRBD1 (5 bases). Trimming shortened V by 3 bases and J by 0 bases, and 13 bases separated the two germline ends. Germline CDR1 reads SGHRS; CDR2 reads YFSETQ. CDR3 length equals 16 residues. CDR3 in amino acids: CASSSGATDSGNTIYF. Here the CDR3 DNA reads TGCGCCAGCAGCTCCGGGGCCACGGACTCTGGAAACACCATATATTTT.

The CDR3 DNA reads as TGTGCCAGCAGTCGACGGGGTAACAATCAGCCCCAGCATTTT. Its protein is CASSRRGNNQPQHF. The chain joins TRBV28 to TRBJ1-5; D is ambiguous. Between the trimmed V and J ends, which lost 5 bases and 3 bases, there was a span of 11 bases. Germline V lookup: CDR1 MDHEN, CDR2 SYDVKM. This CDR3 has 14 amino acids. The entire variable domain, with the rest obtained from reference TRBV28 and TRBJ1-5, is as follows: DVKVTQSSRYLVKRTGEKVFLECVQDMDHENMFWYRQDPGLGLRLIYFSYDVKMKEKGDIPEGYSVSREKKERFSLILESASTNQTSMYLCASSRRGNNQPQHFGDGTRLSIL.

The chain uses TRBV5-4 and TRBJ2-7; 12 nucleotides line up with TRBD2. Looked up from germline, CDR1 is SGHNT and CDR2 is YYREEE (reference sequence). The CDR3 length is 17 residues. Trimming cost V 3 bases and J 7 bases; bases outside gene matches: 14. The CDR3 region is CASSSPGTSGSRGEQYF. DNA of the CDR3: TGTGCCAGCAGCTCACCCGGGACTAGCGGGTCGCGGGGGGAGCAGTACTTC.

A note on this clone: The same CDR3 is also encoded by other DNA sequences in this sample. The chain combines TRBV9 with TRBJ2-3; no definite D call. The germline V gene has CDR1 SGDLS and CDR2 YYNGEE. Trimming removed 0 bases at V and 1 base at J, with 3 bases between. The CDR3 totals 13 residues. The DNA of the CDR3 is TGTGCCAGCAGCGTAGGTGGCACAGATACGCAGTATTTT. It translates to CASSVGGTDTQYF.

The chain combines TRBV6-5 with TRBJ1-2; D call uncertain. Trimming took 5 bases from V and 4 from J, leaving 17 bases between them. CDR1 and CDR2 from the germline V gene are MNHEY and SVGAGI. The CDR3 has 15 amino acids. The CDR3 is CASSMYRTGGYGYTF. The CDR3 region has the DNA TGTGCCAGCAGTATGTACCGGACGGGCGGCTATGGCTACACCTTC.

The chain links TRBV19 to TRBJ1-2; maybe TRBD1 (6 bases). The V and J ends lost 9 bases and 7 bases respectively, with 18 bases between them. CDR3 size: 13 residues. Germline CDR1 is LNHDA and CDR2 is SQIVND (reference sequence). The DNA of the CDR3 is TGTGCCAGGAAGATACAGGGTCGGTTTGGCTACACCTTC. Translation: CARKIQGRFGYTF.